A single sample is the source of the 10 T cell receptor beta chains below, sequenced in a study of blood T cells in healthy people across ages. A second PCR of roughly 7 to 11 cycles used a sample-barcoded 5' primer and a J-beta primer mix. Each CDR3 protein gets one entry after TCRdb re-called the 5' RACE reads with MiXCR. The sample lists 700,000 or so distinct CDR3 sequences, around 38% seen once, with about 30% in the top ten. Sequencing was carried out using blood. The receptors were gathered from an elderly man in good health.

The chain combines TRBV20-1 with TRBJ2-7; maybe TRBD2 (7 bases). This CDR3 has 14 amino acids. Germline values: CDR1 DFQATT, CDR2 SNEGSKA (reference sequence). V lost 0 bases, J lost 3 bases, and 12 bases lay in between. The CDR3 sequence: CSARDGGGFYEQYF. CDR3 DNA sequence: TGCAGTGCTAGAGACGGCGGGGGCTTCTACGAGCAGTACTTC.

This clonotype was counted only a few times. V is TRBV20-1 and J is TRBJ1-1, with 7 positions matching TRBD1. Germline loops: CDR1 DFQATT, CDR2 SNEGSKA (reference sequence). This CDR3 contains 13 residues. The V and J ends lost 0 bases and 4 bases, in that order; junction bases with no gene match: 2. The CDR3 DNA is TGCAGTGCTAGAGAAGGGGGCCGCACTGAAGCTTTCTTT. This gives the protein CSAREGGRTEAFF.

With respect to this clonotype: One end of the junction does not line up with germline, which may come from a read error. CDR3 sequence (DNA): TGCGCCGGCTCCCGGGACTTCACAGATATGCAGTATTTT. Its protein is CAGSRDFTDMQYF. The chain joins TRBV5-1 to TRBJ2-3; D perhaps matches TRBD2 (6 bases). The germline V gene encodes CDR1 SGHRS and CDR2 YFSETQ. The CDR3 loop spans 13 amino acids.

The chain has TRBV7-6 and TRBJ1-2; D is ambiguous. V lost 1 base, J lost 8 bases, and 14 bases lay in between. Germline V lookup: CDR1 SGHVS, CDR2 FNYEAQ. The CDR3 has 14 residues. The CDR3 sequence is CASSLGEIVGGYTF. The CDR3 DNA is TGTGCCAGCAGCTTAGGAGAGATTGTTGGCGGCTACACCTTC.

The CDR3 sequence: CASSRAPGQGATGYTF. The CDR3 nucleotides are TGTGCCAGCAGTCGAGCACCGGGACAGGGGGCGACGGGCTACACCTTC. The rearrangement uses TRBV27 and TRBJ1-2, with 12 bases lining up with TRBD1. The CDR3 consists of 16 residues. Germline lookup yields CDR1 MNHEY and CDR2 SMNVEV (reference sequence). V lost 5 bases, J lost 8 bases, and 12 bases stayed unmatched.

This clonotype was detected only once. Sequence at one end of the junction differs from germline and may be a read error. This chain links TRBV7-2 with TRBJ2-2; D remains unclear. From germline, CDR1 is SGHTA and CDR2 FQGNSA. The CDR3 runs 13 residues. CDR3 sequence reads: CASSMPNIGELFF. Written as DNA, the CDR3 is TGTGCCAGCAGCATGCCGAACATCGGGGAGCTGTTTTTT.

This clonotype was counted a few times. This rearrangement joins TRBV18 to TRBJ2-1; D is unclear. Trimming took off 2 bases at V and 9 bases at J, with 8 bases between the two ends. The CDR3 has 12 residues. Per the germline V gene, CDR1 is KGHSH and CDR2 is LQKENI. The DNA of the CDR3 is TGTGCCAGCTCACCAGGCAGACCTGAGCAGTTCTTC. Protein sequence: CASSPGRPEQFF.

The V call is TRBV7-3, the J call TRBJ2-7, with 9 bases matching TRBD1. In germline, CDR1 is SGHTA, CDR2 FQGTGA. J was trimmed by 3 bases and V by 5 bases; bases with no gene match: 8. The CDR3 covers 15 residues. The DNA of the CDR3 is TGTGCCAGCAGCGCCGGGACAGGGAAAATCTACGAGCAGTACTTC. This codes for CASSAGTGKIYEQYF.

This clonotype came up many times. A clone one base away is much larger, so this may be a read error. The V and J genes are TRBV10-3 and TRBJ1-2, with D possibly being TRBD1 (6 bases). From germline, CDR1 is ENHRY and CDR2 SYGVKD. The V gene lost 10 bases and the J gene lost 2 bases, with 14 bases spanning the gap. The CDR3 length is 13 residues. The DNA of the CDR3 is TGTGCCAGCGGGCTTGGACAGAACTATGGCTACACCTTC. It is translated as CASGLGQNYGYTF.

The rearrangement links TRBV21-1 to TRBJ1-2; the table's TRBD1 call for D was not verified on the DNA. TRBV21-1 constitutes a pseudogene. This CDR3 comprises 18 residues. Written as DNA, the CDR3 is TGTGCCAGCAGCGCTCTCCGGGACAGGGTTTCTAACTTCTATGGCTACACCTTC. Its translation: CASSALRDRVSNFYGYTF.